This is a list of T cell receptor beta chains from one sample in a study of beta chain features in type 1 diabetes. The method was immunoSEQ multiplex PCR; TCRdb's version includes in-frame clones alone and lacks a portion of them. The top ten hold just over 0.015% of the sample, which has approximately 300,000 clones, around 10% seen once. The material sequenced was naive CD4+ T cells from blood. The receptor set was obtained from a woman between 25 and 40 years old in good health. CDR3s include the opening cysteine and the closing phenylalanine or tryptophan. A D gene is named only where the DNA matches it firmly. Only part of the rows carry a size: once, few, many, or a class if the clone is expanded.

clone_size	cdr3_length	d_call	v_call	j_call	cdr3_aa	cdr3_nt
.	15	TRBD1	TRBV5-1	TRBJ2-7	CASSPRDRDSYEQYF	TGCGCCAGCAGCCCCCGGGACAGGGACTCCTACGAGCAGTACTTC
few	12	.	TRBV6-5	TRBJ1-2	CASTGRGYGYTF	TGTGCCAGCACCGGGCGCGGGTATGGCTACACCTTC
.	15	TRBD1	TRBV18	TRBJ2-7	CASSPGTEQSYEQYF	TGTGCCAGCTCACCAGGGACAGAACAGTCCTACGAGCAGTACTTC
.	14	TRBD1	TRBV6-1	TRBJ1-5	CASSAGQGDQPQHF	TGTGCCAGCAGCGCGGGACAGGGAGATCAGCCCCAGCATTTT
.	16	TRBD1	TRBV25-1	TRBJ1-1	CASSEGQQSRGTEAFF	TGTGCCAGCAGTGAGGGACAGCAGTCGAGGGGCACTGAAGCTTTCTTT
few	15	TRBD1	TRBV7-9	TRBJ2-2	CASRRDRLNTGELFF	TGTGCCAGCAGGCGGGACAGGCTGAACACCGGGGAGCTGTTTTTT
few	15	TRBD1	TRBV6-5	TRBJ2-7	CASRFRTGDSYEQYF	TGTGCCAGCAGATTTCGGACAGGGGACTCCTACGAGCAGTACTTC
few	15	.	TRBV30	TRBJ2-3	CAWSVLVSGTDTQYF	TGTGCCTGGAGTGTTTTGGTTTCAGGGACAGATACGCAGTATTTT
.	16	TRBD1	TRBV18	TRBJ1-2	CASSPPGTGGAYGYTF	TGTGCCAGCTCACCACCCGGGACAGGGGGTGCCTATGGCTACACCTTC
few	11	.	TRBV2	TRBJ2-5	CAGGGGETQYF	TGTGCCGGGGGAGGAGGAGAGACCCAGTACTTC
.	15	.	TRBV7-3	TRBJ2-2	CASSFGQVGTGELFF	TGTGCCAGCAGCTTTGGCCAGGTCGGAACCGGGGAGCTGTTTTTT
.	13	TRBD2	TRBV9	TRBJ2-7	CASSVGEGMKQYF	TGTGCCAGCAGCGTAGGGGAGGGAATGAAGCAGTACTTC
.	13	.	TRBV7-9	TRBJ2-5	CASSLAAVETQYF	TGTGCCAGCAGCTTAGCGGCGGTAGAGACCCAGTACTTC
.	14	.	TRBV4-2	TRBJ1-5	CASSQGTDNQPQHF	TGTGCCAGCAGCCAAGGAACAGATAATCAGCCCCAGCATTTT
few	16	TRBD2	TRBV14	TRBJ2-7	CASSRSGRVPNYEQYF	TGTGCCAGCAGCCGTAGCGGGAGGGTTCCCAACTACGAGCAGTACTTC
few	16	TRBD2	TRBV2	TRBJ2-4	CASSDGRAGAKNIQYF	TGTGCCAGCAGTGATGGGAGGGCCGGGGCCAAAAACATTCAGTACTTC
few	14	TRBD1	TRBV30	TRBJ1-5	CASSGTGGNQPQHF	TGTGCCTCATCCGGGACAGGGGGAAATCAGCCCCAGCATTTT
few	14	.	TRBV7-3	TRBJ1-1	CASSLQGKNTEAFF	TGTGCCAGCAGCCTCCAGGGGAAGAACACTGAAGCTTTCTTT
few	10	.	TRBV29-1	TRBJ2-7	CSVSTGEQYF	TGCAGCGTTTCAACGGGGGAGCAGTACTTC
.	15	TRBD2	TRBV7-3	TRBJ2-1	CASSPRGGARNEQFF	TGTGCCAGCAGCCCGCGCGGGGGGGCGCGGAATGAGCAGTTCTTC
few	16	TRBD2	TRBV6-5	TRBJ2-1	CASSSLAGAAYNEQFF	TGTGCCAGCAGTTCCTTAGCGGGAGCAGCGTACAATGAGCAGTTCTTC
.	14	.	TRBV9	TRBJ2-2	CASSERMNTGELFF	TGTGCCAGCAGCGAGCGGATGAACACCGGGGAGCTGTTTTTT
few	15	TRBD2	TRBV5-4	TRBJ2-5	CASSLIAGVAETQYF	TGTGCCAGCAGCTTGATCGCGGGAGTAGCGGAGACCCAGTACTTC
few	13	TRBD1	TRBV29-1	TRBJ2-1	CSVGGGQGNEQFF	TGCAGCGTTGGTGGGGGACAGGGCAATGAGCAGTTCTTC
few	13	TRBD1	TRBV28	TRBJ2-3	CASMTGASDTQYF	TGTGCCAGCATGACAGGGGCGTCCGATACGCAGTATTTT
few	16	.	TRBV21-1	TRBJ2-1	CASSKDLANAYNEQFF	TGTGCCAGCAGCAAAGATTTAGCGAACGCCTACAATGAGCAGTTCTTC
few	15	.	TRBV7-2	TRBJ2-6	CASSLDSSGANVLTF	TGTGCCAGCAGCTTGGACAGCTCTGGGGCCAACGTCCTGACTTTC
.	16	.	TRBV25-1	TRBJ1-2	CASSELEGPQTFGYTF	TGTGCCAGCAGTGAATTGGAGGGGCCTCAGACCTTTGGCTACACCTTC
.	13	.	TRBV4-3	TRBJ2-7	CASSHGNSYEQYF	TGCGCCAGCAGTCACGGGAACTCCTACGAGCAGTACTTC
few	14	TRBD2	TRBV19	TRBJ2-3	CASSIAGGADTQYF	TGTGCCAGTAGTATTGCGGGAGGGGCAGATACGCAGTATTTT
.	14	TRBD1	TRBV2	TRBJ2-2	CASSISGTVGELFF	TGTGCCAGCAGTATCTCCGGGACAGTCGGGGAGCTGTTTTTT
few	15	TRBD2	TRBV28	TRBJ2-7	CASSLFGQGGNEQYF	TGTGCCAGCAGTTTATTCGGGCAGGGAGGGAACGAGCAGTACTTC
few	14	TRBD1	TRBV18	TRBJ2-7	CASSPTGGINEQYF	TGTGCCAGCTCACCTACAGGGGGGATCAACGAGCAGTACTTC
few	14	TRBD1	TRBV7-9	TRBJ1-2	CASSSTGIHYGYTF	TGTGCCAGCAGCTCGACAGGGATCCACTATGGCTACACCTTC
.	16	.	TRBV7-2	TRBJ2-4	CASSLAGTIAKNIQYF	TGTGCCAGCAGCTTAGCGGGGACAATAGCCAAAAACATTCAGTACTTC
few	16	TRBD2	TRBV7-2	TRBJ2-7	CASSLRLAGAWSEQYF	TGTGCCAGCAGCTTGCGACTAGCGGGAGCATGGAGCGAGCAGTACTTC
.	13	.	TRBV18	TRBJ2-3	CASSPPGTDTQYF	TGTGCCAGCTCCCCTCCAGGGACAGATACGCAGTATTTT
few	15	TRBD2	TRBV7-2	TRBJ2-1	CASSPPGLDFGEQFF	TGTGCCAGCAGCCCGCCGGGACTAGACTTTGGTGAGCAGTTCTTC
.	14	.	TRBV11-2	TRBJ1-5	CASSLSQGNQPQHF	TGTGCCAGCAGCTTAAGTCAGGGGAATCAGCCCCAGCATTTT
.	15	TRBD1	TRBV7-2	TRBJ1-1	CASSLSWTGGAEAFF	TGTGCCAGCAGCTTATCTTGGACAGGGGGAGCTGAAGCTTTCTTT
.	16	TRBD1	TRBV25-1	TRBJ2-2	CASSESGTGKTGELFF	TGTGCCAGCAGTGAGTCCGGGACAGGGAAGACCGGGGAGCTGTTTTTT
.	14	.	TRBV6-5	TRBJ1-2	CASSPQDTNYGYTF	TGTGCCAGCAGTCCCCAGGACACCAACTATGGCTACACCTTC
.	16	.	TRBV7-2	TRBJ2-3	CASSLLGIGGTDTQYF	TGTGCCAGCAGCCTCCTGGGGATCGGGGGCACAGATACGCAGTATTTT
.	11	.	TRBV7-2	TRBJ2-7	CASSLSYEQYF	TGTGCCAGCAGCCTTTCCTACGAGCAGTACTTC